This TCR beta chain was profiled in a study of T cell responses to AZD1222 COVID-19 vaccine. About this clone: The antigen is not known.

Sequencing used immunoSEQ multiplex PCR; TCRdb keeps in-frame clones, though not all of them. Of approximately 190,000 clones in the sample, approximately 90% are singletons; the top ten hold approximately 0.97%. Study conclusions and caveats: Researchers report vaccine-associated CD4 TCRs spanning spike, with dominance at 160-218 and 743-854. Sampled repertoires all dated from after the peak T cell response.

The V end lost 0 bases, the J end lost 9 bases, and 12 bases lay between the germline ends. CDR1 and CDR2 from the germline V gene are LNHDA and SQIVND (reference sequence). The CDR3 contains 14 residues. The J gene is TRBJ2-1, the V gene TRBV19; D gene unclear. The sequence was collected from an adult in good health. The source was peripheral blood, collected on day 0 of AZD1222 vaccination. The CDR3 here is CASSIDRPNREQFF. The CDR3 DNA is TGTGCCAGTAGTATAGATCGGCCTAATCGTGAGCAGTTCTTC. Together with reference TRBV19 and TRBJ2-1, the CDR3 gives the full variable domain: DGGITQSPKYLFRKEGQNVTLSCEQNLNHDAMYWYRQDPGQGLRLIYYSQIVNDFQKGDIAEGYSVSREKKESFPLTVTSAQKNPTAFYLCASSIDRPNREQFFGPGTRLTVL.